This TCR beta chain was identified in a study of T cells in Graves' hyperthyroidism and ophthalmopathy. This CDR3 comprises 15 residues. The V segment lost 6 bases and the J segment 0 bases; nucleotides outside the gene matches: 4. Germline CDR1 MDHEN, CDR2 SYDVKM. As regards this clonotype: Its antigen is unknown.

Ophthalmopathy patients had Clinical Activity Score at least 3, NOSPECS grade at least 4, duration under 3 months. The study, taken as a whole, reports: Researchers found most expanded thyroid clonotypes above 0.001 in blood as well. A 13 V-J model separated ophthalmopathy from stable hyperthyroidism. The model anticipated ophthalmopathy a median approximately six months pre-onset.

The CDR3 regions of TCR beta were amplified from RNA transcripts. A set of HTBI primers served as the primers for a first-round RT-PCR of the TCR CDR3. Using its own MiXCR run on the multiplex PCR reads, TCRdb lists one record per CDR3 protein. The table includes 640,000 or so distinct CDR3 sequences, roughly 15% detected once. Sequenced: blood. The chain combines TRBV28 with TRBJ2-4; TRBD2 aligns across 8 bases. The sequence was obtained from a woman between 40 and 50 years old with Graves' ophthalmopathy. CDR3 nucleotides: TGTGCCAGCAGCCGGGGGGGAGAAGCCAAAAACATTCAGTACTTC. Protein: CASSRGGEAKNIQYF.